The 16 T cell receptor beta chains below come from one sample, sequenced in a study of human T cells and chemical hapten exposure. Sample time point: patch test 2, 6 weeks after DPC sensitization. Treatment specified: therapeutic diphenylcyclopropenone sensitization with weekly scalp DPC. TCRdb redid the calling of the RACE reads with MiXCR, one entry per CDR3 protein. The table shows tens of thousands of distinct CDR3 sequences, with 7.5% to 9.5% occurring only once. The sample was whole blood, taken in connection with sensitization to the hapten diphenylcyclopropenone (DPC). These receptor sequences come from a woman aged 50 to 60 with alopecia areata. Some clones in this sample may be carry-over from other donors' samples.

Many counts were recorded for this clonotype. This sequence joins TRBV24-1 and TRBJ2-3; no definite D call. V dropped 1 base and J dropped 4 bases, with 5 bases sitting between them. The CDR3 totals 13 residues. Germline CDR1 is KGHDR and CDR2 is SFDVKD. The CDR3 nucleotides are TGTGCCACCAGTGATTTTGGGGCAGATACGCAGTATTTT. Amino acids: CATSDFGADTQYF.

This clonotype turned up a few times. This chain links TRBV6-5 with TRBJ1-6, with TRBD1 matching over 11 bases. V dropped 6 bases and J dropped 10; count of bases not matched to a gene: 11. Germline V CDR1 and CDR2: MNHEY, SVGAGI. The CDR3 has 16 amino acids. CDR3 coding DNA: TGTGCCAGCAGGGAACGACCGGGACAGGGGGAATCACCCCTCCACTTT. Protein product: CASRERPGQGESPLHF.

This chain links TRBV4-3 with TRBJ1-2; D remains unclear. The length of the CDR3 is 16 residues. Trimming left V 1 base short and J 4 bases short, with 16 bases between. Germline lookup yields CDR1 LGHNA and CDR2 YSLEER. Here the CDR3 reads CASSQGTPGLLYGYTF. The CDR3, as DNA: TGCGCCAGCAGCCAAGGAACCCCCGGGCTTCTCTATGGCTACACCTTC.

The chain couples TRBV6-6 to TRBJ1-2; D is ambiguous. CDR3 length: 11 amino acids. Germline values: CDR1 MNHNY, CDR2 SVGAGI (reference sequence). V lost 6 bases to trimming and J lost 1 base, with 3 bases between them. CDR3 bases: TGTGCCAGCAGAGATAACTATGGCTACACCTTC. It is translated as CASRDNYGYTF.

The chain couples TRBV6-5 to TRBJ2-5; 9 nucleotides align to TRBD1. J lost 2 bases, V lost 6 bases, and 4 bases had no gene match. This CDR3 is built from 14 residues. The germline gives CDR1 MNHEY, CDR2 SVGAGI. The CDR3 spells CASSRQGVQETQYF. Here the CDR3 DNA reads TGTGCCAGCAGCCGACAGGGGGTTCAAGAGACCCAGTACTTC.

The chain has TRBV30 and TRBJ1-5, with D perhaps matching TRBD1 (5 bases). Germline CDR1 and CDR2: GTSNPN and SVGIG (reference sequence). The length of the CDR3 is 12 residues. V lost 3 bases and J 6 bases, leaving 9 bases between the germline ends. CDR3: CAWRTAGQPQHF. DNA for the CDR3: TGTGCCTGGAGGACAGCGGGTCAGCCCCAGCATTTT.

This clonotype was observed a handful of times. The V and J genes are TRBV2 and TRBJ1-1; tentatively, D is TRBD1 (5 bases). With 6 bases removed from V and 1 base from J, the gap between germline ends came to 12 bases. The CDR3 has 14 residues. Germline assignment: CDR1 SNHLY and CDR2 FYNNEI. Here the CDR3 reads CASRADSRNTEAFF. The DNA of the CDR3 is TGTGCCAGCAGAGCTGACAGCCGGAACACTGAAGCTTTCTTT.

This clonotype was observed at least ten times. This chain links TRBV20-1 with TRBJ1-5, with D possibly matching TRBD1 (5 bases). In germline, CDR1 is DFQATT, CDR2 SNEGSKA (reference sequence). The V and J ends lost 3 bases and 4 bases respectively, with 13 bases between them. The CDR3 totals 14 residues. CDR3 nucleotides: TGCAGTGCTAGTAGCAGGGTTGGGAATCAGCCCCAGCATTTT. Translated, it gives CSASSRVGNQPQHF.

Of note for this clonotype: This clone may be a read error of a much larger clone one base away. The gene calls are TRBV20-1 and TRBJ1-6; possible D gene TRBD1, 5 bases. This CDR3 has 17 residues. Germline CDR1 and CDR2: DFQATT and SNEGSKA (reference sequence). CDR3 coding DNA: TGCAGTGCCCGGGACCAACGAGGGACGGAAAGAAATTCACCCCTCAACTTT. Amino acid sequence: CSARDQRGTERNSPLNF.

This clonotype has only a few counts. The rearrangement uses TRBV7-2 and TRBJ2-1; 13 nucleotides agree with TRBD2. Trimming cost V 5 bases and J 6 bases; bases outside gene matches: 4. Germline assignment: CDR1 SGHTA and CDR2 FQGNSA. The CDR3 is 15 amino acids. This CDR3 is CASSPWTSGSNEQFF. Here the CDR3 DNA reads TGTGCCAGCAGCCCCTGGACTAGCGGGAGCAATGAGCAGTTCTTC.

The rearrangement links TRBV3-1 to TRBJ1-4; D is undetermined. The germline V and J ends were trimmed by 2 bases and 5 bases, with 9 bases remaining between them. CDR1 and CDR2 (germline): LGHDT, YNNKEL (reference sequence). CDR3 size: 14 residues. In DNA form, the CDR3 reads TGTGCCAGCAGCCAAAAGTCACCAAATGAAAAACTGTTTTTT. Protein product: CASSQKSPNEKLFF.

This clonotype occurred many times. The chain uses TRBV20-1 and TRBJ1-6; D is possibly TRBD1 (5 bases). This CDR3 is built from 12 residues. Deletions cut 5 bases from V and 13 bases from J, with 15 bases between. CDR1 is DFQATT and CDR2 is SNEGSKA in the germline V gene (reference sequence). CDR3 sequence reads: CSAPAGSIPLHF. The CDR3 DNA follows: TGCAGTGCTCCGGCAGGGTCTATCCCCCTCCACTTT.

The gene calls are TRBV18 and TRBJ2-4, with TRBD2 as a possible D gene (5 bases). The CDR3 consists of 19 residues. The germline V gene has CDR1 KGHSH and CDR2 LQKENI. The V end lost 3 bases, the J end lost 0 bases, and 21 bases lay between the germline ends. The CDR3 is CASSPLGQIGDGAKNIQYF. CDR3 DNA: TGTGCCAGCTCACCGCTGGGCCAAATCGGGGATGGAGCCAAAAACATTCAGTACTTC. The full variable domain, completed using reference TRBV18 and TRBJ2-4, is NAGVMQNPRHLVRRRGQEARLRCSPMKGHSHVYWYRQLPEEGLKFMVYLQKENIIDESGMPKERFSAEFPKEGPSILRIQQVVRGDSAAYFCASSPLGQIGDGAKNIQYFGAGTRLSVL.

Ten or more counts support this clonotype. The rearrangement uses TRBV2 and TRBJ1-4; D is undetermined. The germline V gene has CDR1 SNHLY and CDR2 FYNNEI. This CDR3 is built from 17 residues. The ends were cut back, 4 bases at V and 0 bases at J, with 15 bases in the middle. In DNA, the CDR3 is TGTGCCAGCAGTGGGAGTTCTGGGCCTTCAACTAATGAAAAACTGTTTTTT. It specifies CASSGSSGPSTNEKLFF.

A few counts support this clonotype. The CDR3 here is CATSPGGLSSYNEQFF. In DNA, the CDR3 is TGTGCCACCAGCCCGGGGGGCTTGAGCTCCTACAATGAGCAGTTCTTC. This rearrangement joins TRBV24-1 to TRBJ2-1, with D perhaps matching TRBD2 (7 bases). The CDR3 has 16 residues. Germline V gene lookup returns CDR1 KGHDR and CDR2 SFDVKD. V lost 7 bases, J lost 0 bases, and 15 bases lay in between.

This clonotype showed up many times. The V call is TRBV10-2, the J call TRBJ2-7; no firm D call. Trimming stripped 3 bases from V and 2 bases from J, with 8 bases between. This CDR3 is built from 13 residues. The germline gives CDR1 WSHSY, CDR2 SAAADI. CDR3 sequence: CASSDYNPYEQYF. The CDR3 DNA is TGCGCCAGCAGTGATTACAATCCCTACGAGCAGTACTTC.